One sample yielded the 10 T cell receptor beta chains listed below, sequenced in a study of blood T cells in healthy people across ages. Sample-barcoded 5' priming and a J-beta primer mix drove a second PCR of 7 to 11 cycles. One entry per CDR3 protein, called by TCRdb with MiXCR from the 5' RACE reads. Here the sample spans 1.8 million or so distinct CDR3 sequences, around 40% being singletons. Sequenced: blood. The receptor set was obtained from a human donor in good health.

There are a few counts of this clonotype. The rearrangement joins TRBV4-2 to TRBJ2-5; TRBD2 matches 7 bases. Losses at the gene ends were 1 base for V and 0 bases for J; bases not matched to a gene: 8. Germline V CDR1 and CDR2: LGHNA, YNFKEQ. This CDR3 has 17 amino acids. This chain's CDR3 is CASSQVAGDPYQETQYF. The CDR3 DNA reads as TGTGCCAGCAGCCAAGTTGCGGGGGATCCGTACCAAGAGACCCAGTACTTC.

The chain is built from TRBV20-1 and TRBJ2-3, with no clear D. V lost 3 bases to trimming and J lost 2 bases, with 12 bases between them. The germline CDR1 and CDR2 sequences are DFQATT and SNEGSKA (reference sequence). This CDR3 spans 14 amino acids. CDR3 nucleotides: TGCAGTGCTAGCCCCAGCGCCGACACAGATACGCAGTATTTT. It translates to CSASPSADTDTQYF.

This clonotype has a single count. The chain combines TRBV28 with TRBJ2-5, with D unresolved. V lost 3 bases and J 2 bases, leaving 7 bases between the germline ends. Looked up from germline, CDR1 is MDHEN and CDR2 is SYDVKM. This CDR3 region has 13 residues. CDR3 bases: TGTGCCAGCAGTTTGAAATTTCAAGAGACCCAGTACTTC. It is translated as CASSLKFQETQYF.

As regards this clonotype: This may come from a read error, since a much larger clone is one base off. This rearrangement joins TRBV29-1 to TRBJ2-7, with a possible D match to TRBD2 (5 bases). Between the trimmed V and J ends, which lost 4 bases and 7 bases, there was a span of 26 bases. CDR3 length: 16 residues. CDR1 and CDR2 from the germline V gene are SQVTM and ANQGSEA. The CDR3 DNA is TGCAGCGTTGCCGGGGAGCCCCACCCGTCCTTGGATGAGCAGTACTTC. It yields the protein CSVAGEPHPSLDEQYF.

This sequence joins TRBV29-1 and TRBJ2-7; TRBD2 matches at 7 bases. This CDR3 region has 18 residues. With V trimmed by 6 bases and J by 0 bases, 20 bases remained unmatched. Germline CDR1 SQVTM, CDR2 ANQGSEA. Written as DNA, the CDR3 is TGCAGCGTGGGGGGGTGGATTGGTGGCCGAGGGATCTCCTACGAGCAGTACTTC. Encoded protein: CSVGGWIGGRGISYEQYF.

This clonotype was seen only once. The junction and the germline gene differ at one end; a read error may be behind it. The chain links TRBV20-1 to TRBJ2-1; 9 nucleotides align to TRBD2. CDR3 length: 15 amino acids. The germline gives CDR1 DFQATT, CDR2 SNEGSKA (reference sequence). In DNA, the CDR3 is TGCTGTGCTAGAGAGCGGCGGGGGGGGTACAATGAGCAGTTCTTC. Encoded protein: CCARERRGGYNEQFF.

The CDR3 reads CATSREYLAGPTQYF. For the CDR3, the DNA is TGTGCCACCAGCAGAGAGTACTTAGCGGGGCCGACCCAGTACTTC. This chain connects TRBV15 to TRBJ2-5, with 8 positions matching TRBD2. The CDR3 sequence is 15 residues long. V lost 0 bases to trimming and J lost 7 bases; unmatched junction nucleotides: 7. Germline V gene sequence: CDR1 LNHNV, CDR2 YYDKDF (reference sequence).

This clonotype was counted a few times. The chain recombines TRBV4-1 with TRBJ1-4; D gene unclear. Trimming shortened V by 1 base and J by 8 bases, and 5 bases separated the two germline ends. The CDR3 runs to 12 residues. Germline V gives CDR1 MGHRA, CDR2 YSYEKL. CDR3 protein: CASSQVLEKLFF. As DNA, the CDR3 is TGCGCCAGCAGCCAAGTGCTAGAAAAACTGTTTTTT.

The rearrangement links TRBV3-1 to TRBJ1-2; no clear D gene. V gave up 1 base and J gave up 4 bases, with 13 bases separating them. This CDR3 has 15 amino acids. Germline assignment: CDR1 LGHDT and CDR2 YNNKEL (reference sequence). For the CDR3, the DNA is TGTGCCAGCAGCCAAGGACGGGGATATGCCTATGGCTACACCTTC. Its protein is CASSQGRGYAYGYTF.

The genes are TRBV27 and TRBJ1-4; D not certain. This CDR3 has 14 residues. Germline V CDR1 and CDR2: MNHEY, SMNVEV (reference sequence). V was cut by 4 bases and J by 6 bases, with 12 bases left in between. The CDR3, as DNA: TGTGCCAGCAGTTCTAATCCGATGTATGAAAAACTGTTTTTT. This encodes CASSSNPMYEKLFF.